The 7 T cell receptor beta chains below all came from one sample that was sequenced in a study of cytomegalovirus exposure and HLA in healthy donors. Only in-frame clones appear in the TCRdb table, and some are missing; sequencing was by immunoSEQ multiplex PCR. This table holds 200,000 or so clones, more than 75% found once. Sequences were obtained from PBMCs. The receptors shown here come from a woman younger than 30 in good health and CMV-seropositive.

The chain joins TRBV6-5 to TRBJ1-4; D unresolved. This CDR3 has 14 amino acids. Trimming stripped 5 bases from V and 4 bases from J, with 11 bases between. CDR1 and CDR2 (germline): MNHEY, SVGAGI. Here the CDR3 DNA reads TGTGCCAGCAGTATACAGCACAATAATGAAAAACTGTTTTTT. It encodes CASSIQHNNEKLFF.

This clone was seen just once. Written as DNA, the CDR3 is TGCGCCAGCAGCCAAGAGGGATCGGGACTAGCAACAGATACGCAGTATTTT. It codes for CASSQEGSGLATDTQYF. The chain has TRBV4-1 and TRBJ2-3; TRBD2 agrees at 9 bases. V lost 0 bases to trimming and J lost 3 bases; unmatched junction nucleotides: 7. This CDR3 spans 17 amino acids. From germline, CDR1 is MGHRA and CDR2 YSYEKL.

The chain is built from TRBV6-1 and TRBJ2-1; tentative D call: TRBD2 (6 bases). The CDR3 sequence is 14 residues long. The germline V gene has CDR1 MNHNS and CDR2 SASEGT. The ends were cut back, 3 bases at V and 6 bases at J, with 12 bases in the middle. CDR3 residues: CASSDGGWGNEQFF. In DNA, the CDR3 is TGTGCCAGCAGTGACGGGGGATGGGGCAATGAGCAGTTCTTC.

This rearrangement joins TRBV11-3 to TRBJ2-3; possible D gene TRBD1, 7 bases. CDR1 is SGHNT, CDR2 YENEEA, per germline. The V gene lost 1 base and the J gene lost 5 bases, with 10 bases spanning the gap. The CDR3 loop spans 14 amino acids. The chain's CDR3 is CASSLGRGEDTQYF. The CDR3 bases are TGTGCCAGCAGCTTAGGCAGGGGGGAAGATACGCAGTATTTT.

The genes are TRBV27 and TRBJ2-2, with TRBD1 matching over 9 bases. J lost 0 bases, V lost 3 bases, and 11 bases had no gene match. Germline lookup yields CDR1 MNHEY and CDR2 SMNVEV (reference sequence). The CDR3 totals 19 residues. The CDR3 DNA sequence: TGTGCCAGCAGTTTTACGGGACAGGGCCCACTGGCGAACACCGGGGAGCTGTTTTTT. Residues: CASSFTGQGPLANTGELFF.

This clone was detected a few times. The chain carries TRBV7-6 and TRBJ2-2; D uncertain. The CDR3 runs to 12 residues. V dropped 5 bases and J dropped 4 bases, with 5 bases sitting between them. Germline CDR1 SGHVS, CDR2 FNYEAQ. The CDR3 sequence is CASSPLTGELFF. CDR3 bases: TGTGCCAGCAGCCCCCTCACCGGGGAGCTGTTTTTT.

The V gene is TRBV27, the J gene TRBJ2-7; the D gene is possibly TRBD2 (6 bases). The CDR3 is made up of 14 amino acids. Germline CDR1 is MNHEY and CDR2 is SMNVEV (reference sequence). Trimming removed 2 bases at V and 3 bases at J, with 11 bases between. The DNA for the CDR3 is TGTGCCAGCAGTTTAGCGGGATCAAGCTACGAGCAGTACTTC. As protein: CASSLAGSSYEQYF.